The text below deals with one TCR beta chain. Antigen: not known. This record comes from a study of response to subunit inactivated influenza vaccine. Study-level points and caveats: Seasonal influenza vaccination, on each occasion, was suggested by the authors to recruit few new T cells.

Each CDR3 protein is one row after TCRdb ran MiXCR on the RT-PCR reads. The sample records roughly 500,000 distinct CDR3 sequences, 16% being singletons. The germline V and J ends were trimmed by 5 bases and 8 bases, with 10 bases remaining between them. The V gene's germline CDR1 is KGHSY and CDR2 FQNENV. CDR3 length: 11 amino acids. The sequence was obtained from a man aged 50-75 years who received an inactivated influenza vaccine. The gene calls are TRBV16 and TRBJ2-7; D uncertain. The sequencing used CD4+ T cells sorted from PBMCs, collected roughly 24 months after vaccination. The CDR3 here is CASSLQTQQYF. In DNA, the CDR3 is TGTGCCAGCAGCTTACAGACTCAGCAGTACTTC.